This T cell receptor (beta chain) was observed in a study of blood T cell repertoires in COVID-19. Study details: Sites across the United States, Italy and Spain contributed samples from acute and convalescent COVID-19. T cells, B-cell-depleted T cells, or PBMCs provided the cDNA or gDNA that served as material.

There are 15 residues in the CDR3. CDR1 is KGHSH and CDR2 is LQKENI in the germline V gene. The V end was cut by 3 bases, the J end by 6 bases, with 14 bases between. Authors' analysis steps: Nucleated cell counts were estimated from reference gene primer amplification. Method: immunoSEQ multiplex PCR; TCRdb's copy keeps in-frame clones and lacks some. The V and J calls and the clone size are those of that table, but D and trimming were determined from the DNA. The table shows 80,000 to 90,000 clones, with around 90% occurring only once. Sequenced input: peripheral blood. This clonotype was obtained from a man in his fifties or sixties with acute or convalescent COVID-19. The V and J genes are TRBV18 and TRBJ1-4, with a tentative D call TRBD1 (5 bases). The chain's CDR3 is CASSPGKGGDEKLFF. DNA for the CDR3: TGTGCCAGCTCACCTGGAAAAGGAGGGGATGAAAAACTGTTTTTT.